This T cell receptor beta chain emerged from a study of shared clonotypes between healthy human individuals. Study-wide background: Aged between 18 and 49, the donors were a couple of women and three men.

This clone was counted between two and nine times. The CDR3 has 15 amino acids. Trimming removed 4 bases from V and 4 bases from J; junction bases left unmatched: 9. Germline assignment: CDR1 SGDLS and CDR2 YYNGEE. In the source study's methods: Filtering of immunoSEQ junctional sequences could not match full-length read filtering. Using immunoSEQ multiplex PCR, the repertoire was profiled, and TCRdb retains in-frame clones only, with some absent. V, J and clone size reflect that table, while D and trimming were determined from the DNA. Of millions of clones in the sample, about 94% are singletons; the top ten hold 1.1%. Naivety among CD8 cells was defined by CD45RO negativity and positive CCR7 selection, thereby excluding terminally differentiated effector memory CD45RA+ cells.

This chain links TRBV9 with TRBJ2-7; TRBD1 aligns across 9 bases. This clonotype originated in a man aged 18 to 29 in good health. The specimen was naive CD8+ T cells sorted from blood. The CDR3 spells CASSPQPGQGYEQYF. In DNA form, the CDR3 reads TGTGCCAGCAGCCCGCAACCGGGACAGGGTTACGAGCAGTACTTC.